This TCR beta chain was sequenced for a study of shared clonotypes between healthy human individuals. Measured with immunoSEQ multiplex PCR; TCRdb has only the in-frame clones, and not every one. Of about 2.3 million clones listed, 85% to 95% were seen once; the top ten hold 0.3% to 0.4%. With V trimmed by 4 bases and J by 5 bases, 11 bases remained unmatched. The germline V gene has CDR1 SGHRS and CDR2 YFSETQ. The CDR3 consists of 15 residues. The receptor was derived from a man in his late teens or twenties in good health. Some clones in this sample may be carry-over from other donors' samples. The chain combines TRBV5-1 with TRBJ2-7, with 8 positions matching TRBD1. The sequenced sample consisted of naive CD4+ T cells from PBMCs. The sample's subset: CD45RA+ positively selected. DNA for the CDR3: TGCGCCAGCAGCCCGGGGGACAGGCGGTCCCACGAGCAGTACTTC. It specifies CASSPGDRRSHEQYF. The whole variable domain, remainder taken from reference TRBV5-1 and TRBJ2-7, is KAGVTQTPRYLIKTRGQQVTLSCSPISGHRSVSWYQQTPGQGLQFLFEYFSETQRNKGNFPGRFSGRQFSNSRSEMNVSTLELGDSALYLCASSPGDRRSHEQYFGPGTRLTVT.